What follows is one T cell receptor (beta chain) and its context. V lost 3 bases to trimming and J lost 3 bases; unmatched junction nucleotides: 4. The CDR3 is 14 amino acids. Germline values: CDR1 SGHDN, CDR2 FVKESK. Using its own MiXCR run on the 5' RACE reads, TCRdb lists one record per CDR3 protein. The sample records 300,000 to 400,000 distinct CDR3 sequences, over 20% being singletons. This entry comes from a study of T-cell memory formation after mild COVID-19. The source material was PBMCs or a T cell subset sorted from them (not recorded which). This receptor was obtained from an adult woman who had mild COVID-19 (a few samples of this study predate the infection). Cell type and time point are not known. The genes are TRBV14 and TRBJ2-5; 7 nucleotides line up with TRBD2. CDR3 bases: TGTGCCAGCAGCCACTGGGGGGGGAAAGAGACCCAGTACTTC. Protein sequence: CASSHWGGKETQYF.